This T cell receptor beta chain was retrieved from a study of blood T cell repertoires in COVID-19. Study background: The United States, Italy and Spain were the sources of the acute and convalescent COVID-19 samples. T cells, B-cell-depleted T cells, or PBMCs provided the cDNA or gDNA that served as material.

This clone has only one observation. CDR1 is MNHEY, CDR2 SVGAGI, per germline. The CDR3 length is 13 residues. Trimming removed 4 bases at V and 1 base at J, with 7 bases between. The assay was immunoSEQ multiplex PCR, and TCRdb's table has in-frame clones only and misses some. In the table there are more than 90,000 clones, around 86% of which are singletons. Sequencing was done on a sample of peripheral blood. The chain couples TRBV6-5 to TRBJ1-1; D is uncertain. The TCR comes from a man aged 40-55 years with acute or convalescent COVID-19. The CDR3 is CASSSDTNTEAFF. The CDR3 bases are TGTGCCAGCAGTTCCGACACGAACACTGAAGCTTTCTTT.